The 30 T cell receptor beta chains reported below all come from one sample, sequenced in a study of technical replicates of blood from a handful of donors. Sequencing was performed with immunoSEQ multiplex PCR; in TCRdb, only in-frame clones are kept and a portion is missing. The table includes 58,000 or so clones, 70% to 90% detected once. Sequenced input: PBMCs. These TCRs come from a human donor in good health. Some clones in this sample may be carry-over from other donors' samples.

The CDR3 loop is CASSTRGQGNNEQFF. DNA for the CDR3: TGTGCCAGCAGCACCAGGGGGCAAGGCAACAATGAGCAGTTCTTC. The chain uses TRBV11-2 and TRBJ2-1; 8 bases are a match to TRBD1. The V gene end was trimmed by 5 bases and the J gene end by 5 bases; junction bases not matched to a gene: 8. Per the germline V gene, CDR1 is SGHAT and CDR2 is FQNNGV. The CDR3 spans 15 residues. The complete variable domain, with remaining parts taken from reference TRBV11-2 and TRBJ2-1, reads EAGVAQSPRYKIIEKRQSVAFWCNPISGHATLYWYQQILGQGPKLLIQFQNNGVVDDSQLPKDRFSAERLKGVDSTLKIQPAKLEDSAVYLCASSTRGQGNNEQFFGPGTRLTVL.

This clone was seen only once. This chain uses TRBV2 with TRBJ2-1; perhaps TRBD2 as D (5 bases). The CDR3 loop spans 15 amino acids. Germline CDR1 is SNHLY and CDR2 is FYNNEI. Trimming took off 4 bases at V and 4 bases at J, with 14 bases between the two ends. The CDR3 loop is CASSGEFGSYNEQFF. CDR3 sequence (DNA): TGTGCCAGCAGTGGGGAGTTTGGCTCTTACAATGAGCAGTTCTTC.

The rearrangement uses TRBV7-9 and TRBJ1-1, with D unclear. V was shortened by 5 bases and J by 4 bases, with 20 bases between the two germline ends. CDR1 is SEHNR and CDR2 is FQNEAQ in the germline V gene (reference sequence). The CDR3 length is 16 residues. CDR3 DNA: TGTGCCAGCAGCCCAGGATCCCAGGCCCGGGGCACTGAAGCTTTCTTT. Protein sequence: CASSPGSQARGTEAFF.

The rearrangement uses TRBV9 and TRBJ2-4; D is undetermined. This CDR3 is 13 amino acids long. V dropped 4 bases and J dropped 5 bases, with 10 bases sitting between them. CDR1 is SGDLS, CDR2 YYNGEE, per germline. The CDR3 nucleotides read TGTGCCAGCAGCCCCGGCAGCGAAAACATTCAGTACTTC. Translated, it gives CASSPGSENIQYF.

This clone showed up just once. This chain uses TRBV6-5 with TRBJ1-1, with TRBD1 identical over 8 bases. The CDR3 runs to 15 residues. CDR1 is MNHEY and CDR2 is SVGAGI in the germline V gene. V lost 6 bases, J lost 6 bases, and 12 bases stayed unmatched. CDR3 loop: CASRPTGTGGAEAFF. In DNA form, the CDR3 reads TGTGCCAGCAGGCCAACCGGGACAGGAGGGGCTGAAGCTTTCTTT.

This chain links TRBV29-1 with TRBJ2-7; possibly TRBD1 for D (5 bases). This CDR3 is 11 amino acids long. Germline V gene data show CDR1 as SQVTM and CDR2 as ANQGSEA. Trimming stripped 7 bases from V and 2 bases from J, with 9 bases between. Here the CDR3 reads CSALDTYEQYF. CDR3 bases: TGCAGCGCACTGGACACCTACGAGCAGTACTTC.

The CDR3 loop reads CASKYGATGELFF. DNA for the CDR3: TGTGCCAGCAAGTACGGAGCCACCGGGGAGCTGTTTTTT. The rearrangement uses TRBV2 and TRBJ2-2; D gene ambiguous. The CDR3 contains 13 residues. CDR1 and CDR2 (germline): SNHLY, FYNNEI. Trimming cost V 7 bases and J 4 bases, with 10 bases left between them. The whole variable domain, filled in from reference TRBV2 and TRBJ2-2, reads EPEVTQTPSHQVTQMGQEVILRCVPISNHLYFYWYRQILGQKVEFLVSFYNNEISEKSEIFDDQFSVERPDGSNFTLKIRSTKLEDSAMYFCASKYGATGELFFGEGSRLTVL.

V and J are TRBV5-1 and TRBJ1-5; 8 bases are a match to TRBD1. The CDR3 runs 15 residues. V shed 1 base and J 3 bases; nucleotides not matched to a gene: 3. Germline values: CDR1 SGHRS, CDR2 YFSETQ. The CDR3 loop reads CASSLSGGANQPQHF. The CDR3 DNA is TGCGCCAGCAGCTTGTCAGGGGGCGCCAATCAGCCCCAGCATTTT.

The chain combines TRBV19 with TRBJ2-1; 12 bases line up with TRBD2. The CDR3 runs to 15 residues. J lost 6 bases, V lost 7 bases, and 7 bases had no gene match. Per the germline V gene, CDR1 is LNHDA and CDR2 is SQIVND (reference sequence). The CDR3 region has the DNA TGTGCCAGTACCACGAGACTAGCGGGAGTCAATGAGCAGTTCTTC. Encoded protein: CASTTRLAGVNEQFF.

This chain links TRBV7-9 with TRBJ2-2; D call uncertain. CDR3 length: 15 amino acids. V dropped 0 bases and J dropped 6 bases, with 11 bases sitting between them. Germline V CDR1 and CDR2: SEHNR, FQNEAQ (reference sequence). CDR3 in DNA: TGTGCCAGCAGCTTAGCGCTAACTACGTCCGGGGAGCTGTTTTTT. Encoded protein: CASSLALTTSGELFF.

The genes are TRBV19 and TRBJ1-5; TRBD1 might be the D (5 bases). Trimming pared 3 bases from V and 2 bases from J, leaving 17 bases between. This CDR3 has 17 residues. From germline, CDR1 is LNHDA and CDR2 SQIVND (reference sequence). CDR3 nucleotide sequence: TGTGCCAGTAGTATGCAACCCGGGCAGGGCGGCAATCAGCCCCAGCATTTT. Its protein product is CASSMQPGQGGNQPQHF.

The chain carries TRBV18 and TRBJ1-2; D uncertain. The germline V gene encodes CDR1 KGHSH and CDR2 LQKENI. CDR3 length: 12 residues. The ends were cut back, 5 bases at V and 4 bases at J, with 8 bases in the middle. The CDR3: CASSDMAYGYTF. In nucleotides, the CDR3 is TGTGCCAGCTCAGACATGGCCTATGGCTACACCTTC.

The chain combines TRBV6-5 with TRBJ2-3; D might be TRBD2 (6 bases). This CDR3 is 14 amino acids long. V was clipped by 6 bases and J by 5 bases, with 15 bases between them. Germline V CDR1 and CDR2: MNHEY, SVGAGI. The CDR3 protein is CASSPGLIVDTQYF. CDR3 nucleotides: TGTGCCAGCAGCCCCGGACTAATAGTAGATACGCAGTATTTT.

The rearrangement uses TRBV6-5 and TRBJ2-1; perhaps TRBD2 as D (6 bases). Germline CDR1 and CDR2: MNHEY and SVGAGI. The V and J ends lost 0 bases and 6 bases respectively, with 9 bases between them. CDR3 length: 14 residues. CDR3 sequence: CASSYSGTVNEQFF. CDR3 DNA: TGTGCCAGCAGTTACTCGGGGACTGTCAATGAGCAGTTCTTC.

J is TRBJ2-7 and V is TRBV7-9; 10 bases line up with TRBD2. The germline gives CDR1 SEHNR, CDR2 FQNEAQ (reference sequence). The CDR3 is made up of 14 amino acids. V was pared by 5 bases and J by 2 bases, with 3 bases of the junction left unmatched. This CDR3 reads CASSPTSGPYEQYF. DNA for the CDR3: TGTGCCAGCAGCCCGACTAGCGGGCCCTACGAGCAGTACTTC.

This rearrangement joins TRBV7-9 to TRBJ2-3, with D hard to call. The V and J ends lost 5 bases and 8 bases respectively, with 11 bases between them. This CDR3 spans 12 amino acids. The germline V gene encodes CDR1 SEHNR and CDR2 FQNEAQ (reference sequence). CDR3 DNA sequence: TGTGCCAGCAGCCCCCGCCCCGGTACGCAGTATTTT. Its translation: CASSPRPGTQYF. Supplemented by reference TRBV7-9 and TRBJ2-3, the full variable domain reads DTGVSQNPRHKITKRGQNVTFRCDPISEHNRLYWYRQTLGQGPEFLTYFQNEAQLEKSRLLSDRFSAERPKGSFSTLEIQRTEQGDSAMYLCASSPRPGTQYFGPGTRLTVL.

This sequence joins TRBV10-3 and TRBJ2-3; 8 bases map to TRBD1. The CDR3 is 15 residues long. V lost 4 bases, J lost 4 bases, and 7 bases stayed unmatched. Germline V gene lookup returns CDR1 ENHRY and CDR2 SYGVKD. This chain's CDR3 is CAISAWTGSADTQYF. DNA of the CDR3: TGTGCCATCAGTGCGTGGACAGGGTCGGCAGATACGCAGTATTTT.

The chain employs TRBV7-6 and TRBJ1-2; 7 bases line up with TRBD1. The CDR3 totals 14 residues. V lost 5 bases to trimming and J lost 4 bases; unmatched junction nucleotides: 7. Germline V lookup: CDR1 SGHVS, CDR2 FNYEAQ. The chain's CDR3 is CASSPRGQIYGYTF. In DNA, the CDR3 is TGTGCCAGCAGCCCAAGGGGACAGATCTATGGCTACACCTTC.

The chain links TRBV6-5 to TRBJ2-1, with 7 bases matching TRBD2. Per the germline V gene, CDR1 is MNHEY and CDR2 is SVGAGI. The CDR3 has 13 amino acids. The V and J ends lost 8 bases and 10 bases, in that order; junction bases with no gene match: 11. The CDR3 sequence is CASGKKRDWEQFF. The CDR3 DNA sequence: TGTGCCAGCGGAAAAAAGCGGGATTGGGAGCAGTTCTTC.

The CDR3 nucleotides are TGTGCCTGGAGCGCGACTAGCGGGAGGTCGTACGAGCAGTACTTC. Protein product: CAWSATSGRSYEQYF. The V and J genes are TRBV30 and TRBJ2-7; 13 positions agree with TRBD2. This CDR3 spans 15 amino acids. The junction had 6 bases not matched to a gene; V was cut back by 3 bases and J by 4 bases. Germline V gene lookup returns CDR1 GTSNPN and CDR2 SVGIG (reference sequence).

The gene calls are TRBV6-6 and TRBJ2-5; 12 nucleotides line up with TRBD2. This CDR3 has 15 residues. The V gene's germline CDR1 is MNHNY and CDR2 SVGAGI (reference sequence). The trim removed 0 bases at V and 4 bases at J, leaving 0 bases unmatched. The chain's CDR3 is CASSYSTSGGETQYF. In DNA form, the CDR3 reads TGTGCCAGCAGTTACTCGACTAGCGGGGGAGAGACCCAGTACTTC.

The rearrangement links TRBV5-4 to TRBJ1-2; D is ambiguous. The germline V gene has CDR1 SGHNT and CDR2 YYREEE (reference sequence). The CDR3 spans 12 residues. V gave up 0 bases and J gave up 11 bases, with 11 bases separating them. The CDR3 region has the DNA TGTGCCAGCAGCTTGGCTGCGAGGGTTTACACCTTC. Residues: CASSLAARVYTF.

This rearrangement joins TRBV18 to TRBJ1-2, with TRBD1 as a possible D gene (6 bases). CDR1 and CDR2 from the germline V gene are KGHSH and LQKENI. V lost 5 bases and J 2 bases, leaving 9 bases between the germline ends. CDR3 length: 13 residues. The CDR3 coding sequence is TGTGCCAGCTCATCGGACAGAAACTATGGCTACACCTTC. It encodes CASSSDRNYGYTF.

This chain links TRBV5-1 with TRBJ1-1; 11 nucleotides align to TRBD1. The CDR3 consists of 17 residues. V lost 4 bases to trimming and J lost 1 base; unmatched junction nucleotides: 9. Looked up from germline, CDR1 is SGHRS and CDR2 is YFSETQ. CDR3 amino acids: CASSQVRTGGANTEAFF. CDR3 nucleotide sequence: TGCGCCAGCAGCCAAGTCAGGACAGGGGGCGCGAACACTGAAGCTTTCTTT.

The chain recombines TRBV7-2 with TRBJ1-4; the D gene is possibly TRBD1 (6 bases). The CDR3 is 14 amino acids. V shed 5 bases and J shed 7 bases, with 14 bases lying between them. Germline CDR1 SGHTA, CDR2 FQGNSA. CDR3 residues: CASSPRGGGEKLFF. The CDR3 region has the DNA TGTGCCAGCAGCCCCAGGGGCGGTGGTGAAAAACTGTTTTTT.

This chain connects TRBV2 to TRBJ1-5; no definite D call. The germline gives CDR1 SNHLY, CDR2 FYNNEI. Trimming removed 3 bases from V and 6 bases from J, with 12 bases in between. This CDR3 has 14 amino acids. CDR3 sequence: CASSETGTSQPQHF. CDR3 in DNA: TGTGCCAGCAGTGAGACGGGAACGAGTCAGCCCCAGCATTTT.

This chain connects TRBV6-5 to TRBJ1-5; 9 bases agree with TRBD1. V shed 5 bases, J shed 1 base, and the junction held 3 bases outside the gene matches. The germline CDR1 and CDR2 sequences are MNHEY and SVGAGI. The CDR3 length is 15 residues. CDR3 protein: CASSKTGGSNQPQHF. In DNA, the CDR3 is TGTGCCAGCAGTAAGACAGGGGGAAGCAATCAGCCCCAGCATTTT.

J is TRBJ1-1 and V is TRBV27; perhaps TRBD1 as D (6 bases). Trimming shortened V by 5 bases and J by 0 bases, and 22 bases separated the two germline ends. Germline V gives CDR1 MNHEY, CDR2 SMNVEV (reference sequence). CDR3 length: 18 amino acids. The CDR3 coding sequence is TGTGCCAGCAGTAGTTCGGGGACATCTTTGAGTCTGAACACTGAAGCTTTCTTT. Translating it yields CASSSSGTSLSLNTEAFF.

The rearrangement uses TRBV27 and TRBJ2-2, with 8 positions matching TRBD1. Germline V gene data show CDR1 as MNHEY and CDR2 as SMNVEV (reference sequence). J lost 5 bases, V lost 6 bases, and 5 bases had no gene match. The CDR3 runs to 14 residues. Here the CDR3 DNA reads TGTGCCAGCAGAGGACAGGGACGAACCGGGGAGCTGTTTTTT. It specifies CASRGQGRTGELFF.

The V and J genes are TRBV10-3 and TRBJ1-4; a possible D gene is TRBD1 (5 bases). The ends were cut back, 2 bases at V and 4 bases at J, with 17 bases in the middle. The CDR3 consists of 17 residues. Germline V gene lookup returns CDR1 ENHRY and CDR2 SYGVKD. CDR3 amino acids: CAISEANRGIFNEKLFF. DNA of the CDR3: TGTGCCATCAGTGAGGCGAACCGGGGGATATTTAATGAAAAACTGTTTTTT.